These 4 T cell receptor beta chains share one sample of origin, sequenced in a study of STAT3 mutations in large granular lymphocyte leukemia. Overall study results and limits: In T-cell large granular lymphocyte leukemia, about half of patients showed multiple immunodominant subclonotypes.

Libraries were prepared by immunoSEQ multiplex PCR; TCRdb keeps only in-frame clonotypes and omits some of them. Of roughly 4,200 clones listed, 66% are singletons. For these TCRs, the target antigens are not known. Sequences were obtained from peripheral blood mononuclear cells. The receptors here all came from a man aged 55-75 years with T-cell large granular lymphocyte leukemia. Some clones in this sample may be carry-over from other donors' samples.

The chain uses TRBV4-1 and TRBJ2-1; no definite D call. CDR1 MGHRA and CDR2 YSYEKL come from the germline V gene. CDR3 length: 16 amino acids. V lost 6 bases to trimming and J lost 2 bases, with 17 bases between them. DNA for the CDR3: TGCGCCAGCAGTGAACCACGAGCACGAACCTACAATGAGCAGTTCTTC. This translates into CASSEPRARTYNEQFF.

The rearrangement links TRBV5-1 to TRBJ2-1; no reliable D call. The germline V gene has CDR1 SGHRS and CDR2 YFSETQ. The CDR3 has 16 residues. The V gene lost 2 bases and the J gene lost 0 bases, with 12 bases spanning the gap. The CDR3 nucleotides read TGCGCCAGCAGCTTAATCAGCTCTAACTCCTACAATGAGCAGTTCTTC. Amino acids: CASSLISSNSYNEQFF.

As concerns this clone: This CDR3 is also generated by other DNA sequences in the sample. The chain uses TRBV18 and TRBJ2-3; D is undetermined. Germline CDR1 is KGHSH and CDR2 is LQKENI. This CDR3 is built from 12 residues. V shed 3 bases and J shed 5 bases, with 6 bases lying between them. CDR3 sequence reads: CASSPGLDTQYF. CDR3 in DNA: TGTGCCAGCTCACCCGGCCTAGATACGCAGTATTTT.

The gene calls are TRBV28 and TRBJ1-3; TRBD1 might be the D (5 bases). Germline V CDR1 and CDR2: MDHEN, SYDVKM. Between the trimmed V and J ends, which lost 7 bases and 0 bases, there was a span of 10 bases. The CDR3 is made up of 14 amino acids. The CDR3 loop reads CASKGLYSGNTIYF. CDR3 coding DNA: TGTGCCAGCAAGGGGCTCTACTCTGGAAACACCATATATTTT.